The clone carrying this TCR beta chain was recorded once. Its antigen remains unknown. Both 60 Vbeta primers and 13 Jbeta primers went into the PCR. TCRdb keeps only in-frame clones here, not all; method: immunoSEQ multiplex PCR. This sample has approximately 280,000 clones, with about nine tenths found just once. The CDR3 has 17 amino acids. From germline, CDR1 is SGHTA and CDR2 FQGTGA. V was clipped by 6 bases and J by 3 bases; unmatched bases: 10. These data originate in a study of cytomegalovirus exposure and HLA in healthy donors. Findings of the study overall: Prior analysis indicated that the majority of TCR beta V segments exhibited productivity approximately 90% or approximately 30% of the time. The study found most TCR sequences rare, yet found some public TCRs in many donors. TCR beta sequences reportedly predicted most subjects' HLA-A and HLA-B alleles accurately.

The V call is TRBV7-3, the J call TRBJ2-2; 10 nucleotides line up with TRBD2. This TCR was sampled from a man aged 35-49 years in good health and CMV-seropositive. Sequencing input: PBMCs. The CDR3 DNA reads as TGTGCCAGCAGTCGTATAGCGGGAGGTATGGACACCGGGGAGCTGTTTTTT. Translation: CASSRIAGGMDTGELFF.